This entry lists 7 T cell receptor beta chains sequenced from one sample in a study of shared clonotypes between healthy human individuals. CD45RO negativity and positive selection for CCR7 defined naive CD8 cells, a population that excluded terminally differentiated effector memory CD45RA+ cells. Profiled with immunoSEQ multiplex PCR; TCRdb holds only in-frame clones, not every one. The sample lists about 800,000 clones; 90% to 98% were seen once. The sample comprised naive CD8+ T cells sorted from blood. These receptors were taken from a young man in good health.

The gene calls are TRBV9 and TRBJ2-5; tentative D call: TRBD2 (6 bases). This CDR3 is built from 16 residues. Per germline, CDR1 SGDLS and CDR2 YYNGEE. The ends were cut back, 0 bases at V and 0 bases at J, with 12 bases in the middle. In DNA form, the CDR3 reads TGTGCCAGCAGCGTAGCTGGGCGGGGACACCAAGAGACCCAGTACTTC. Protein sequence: CASSVAGRGHQETQYF.

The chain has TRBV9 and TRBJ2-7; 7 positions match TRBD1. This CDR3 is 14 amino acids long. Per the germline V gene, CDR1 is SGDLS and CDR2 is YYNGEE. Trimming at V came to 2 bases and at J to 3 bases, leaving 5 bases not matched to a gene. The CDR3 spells CASSVTGTDYEQYF. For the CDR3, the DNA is TGTGCCAGCAGCGTCACCGGGACAGACTACGAGCAGTACTTC.

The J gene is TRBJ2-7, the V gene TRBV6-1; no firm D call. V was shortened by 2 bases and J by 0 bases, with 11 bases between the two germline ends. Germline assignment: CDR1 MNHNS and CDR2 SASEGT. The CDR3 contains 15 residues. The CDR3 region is CASSETSDFSYEQYF. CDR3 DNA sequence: TGTGCCAGCAGTGAAACAAGCGACTTCTCCTACGAGCAGTACTTC.

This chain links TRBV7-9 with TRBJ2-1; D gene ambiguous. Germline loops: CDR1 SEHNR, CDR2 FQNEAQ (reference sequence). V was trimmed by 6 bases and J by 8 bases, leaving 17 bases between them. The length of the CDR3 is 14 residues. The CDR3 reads CASSLTTGVDEQFF. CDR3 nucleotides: TGTGCCAGCAGTTTAACGACGGGTGTCGATGAGCAGTTCTTC.

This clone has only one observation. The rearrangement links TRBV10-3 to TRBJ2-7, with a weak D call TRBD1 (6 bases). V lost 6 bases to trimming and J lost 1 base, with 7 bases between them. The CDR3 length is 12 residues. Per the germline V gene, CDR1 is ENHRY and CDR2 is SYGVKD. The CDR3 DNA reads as TGTGCCATCAGGGACAGTTCCTACGAGCAGTACTTC. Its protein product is CAIRDSSYEQYF.

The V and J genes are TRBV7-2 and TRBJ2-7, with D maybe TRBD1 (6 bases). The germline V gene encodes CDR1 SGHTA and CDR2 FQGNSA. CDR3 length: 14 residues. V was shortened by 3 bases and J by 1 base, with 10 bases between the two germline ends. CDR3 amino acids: CASSFTGTSYEQYF. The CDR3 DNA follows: TGTGCCAGCAGCTTTACCGGGACATCCTACGAGCAGTACTTC.

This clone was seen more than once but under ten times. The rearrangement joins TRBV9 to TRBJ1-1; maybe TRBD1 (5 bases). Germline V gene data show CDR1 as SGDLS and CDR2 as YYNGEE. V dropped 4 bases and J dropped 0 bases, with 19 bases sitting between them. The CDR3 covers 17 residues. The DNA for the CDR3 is TGTGCCAGCAGCCAGAATCCGGGACCCACCCTGAACACTGAAGCTTTCTTT. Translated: CASSQNPGPTLNTEAFF.